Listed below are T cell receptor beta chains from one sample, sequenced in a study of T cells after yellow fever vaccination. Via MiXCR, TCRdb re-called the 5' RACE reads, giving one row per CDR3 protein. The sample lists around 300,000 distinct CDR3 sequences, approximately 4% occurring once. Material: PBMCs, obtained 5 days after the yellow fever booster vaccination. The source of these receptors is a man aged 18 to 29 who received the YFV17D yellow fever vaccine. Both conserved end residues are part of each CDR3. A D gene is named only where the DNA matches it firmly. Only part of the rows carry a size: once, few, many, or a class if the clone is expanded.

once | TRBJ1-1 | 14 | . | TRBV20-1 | CSARVTGWSTEAFF | TGCAGTGCTAGAGTCACAGGGTGGAGCACTGAAGCTTTCTTT
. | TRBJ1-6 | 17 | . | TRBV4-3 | CASSQDLVGMYNSPLHF | TGCGCCAGCAGCCAAGATCTGGTAGGGATGTATAATTCACCCCTCCACTTT
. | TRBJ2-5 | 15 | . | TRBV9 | CASSGDGVVQETQYF | TGTGCCAGCAGCGGCGACGGTGTAGTTCAAGAGACCCAGTACTTC
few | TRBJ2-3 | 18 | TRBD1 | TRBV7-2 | CASSLSWDSGGRADTQYF | TGTGCCAGCAGCTTATCCTGGGACAGCGGAGGTAGGGCAGATACGCAGTATTTT
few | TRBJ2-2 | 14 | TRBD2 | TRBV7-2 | CASGGEVGTGELFF | TGTGCCAGCGGGGGGGAGGTCGGCACCGGGGAGCTGTTTTTT
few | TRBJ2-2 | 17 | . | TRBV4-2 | CASSQSGTAKKTGELFF | TGTGCCAGCAGCCAATCCGGGACCGCGAAAAAAACCGGGGAGCTGTTTTTT
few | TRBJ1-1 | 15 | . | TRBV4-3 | CASSYDLQGDTEAFF | TGCGCCAGCAGCTATGATCTACAGGGCGACACTGAAGCTTTCTTT
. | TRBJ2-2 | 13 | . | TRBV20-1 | CSARTGNTGELFF | TGCAGTGCCCGCACAGGGAACACCGGGGAGCTGTTTTTT
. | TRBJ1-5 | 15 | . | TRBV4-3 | CASSQDVGKDQPQHF | TGCGCCAGCAGCCAAGATGTAGGGAAGGATCAGCCCCAGCATTTT
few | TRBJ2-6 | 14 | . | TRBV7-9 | CASSFRTGANVLTF | TGTGCCAGCAGCTTTAGGACAGGGGCCAACGTCCTGACTTTC
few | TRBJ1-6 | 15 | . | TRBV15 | CATSGDRGGSSPLHF | TGTGCCACCAGCGGGGATAGGGGCGGCTCTTCACCCCTCCACTTT
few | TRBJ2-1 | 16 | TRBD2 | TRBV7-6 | CASSPSGSGGLNEQFF | TGTGCCAGCAGCCCTAGCGGTAGCGGGGGGCTTAATGAGCAGTTCTTC
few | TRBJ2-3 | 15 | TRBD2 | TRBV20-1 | CSGTSSGDDLNTQYF | TGCAGTGGGACCTCAAGCGGGGATGACCTGAATACGCAGTATTTT
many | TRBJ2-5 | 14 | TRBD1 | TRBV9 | CASSPTGNQETQYF | TGTGCCAGCAGCCCGACAGGGAACCAAGAGACCCAGTACTTC
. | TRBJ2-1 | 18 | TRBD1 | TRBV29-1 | CSVEGDRQGYLSYNEQFF | TGCAGCGTTGAGGGCGACCGACAGGGTTACCTCTCCTACAATGAGCAGTTCTTC
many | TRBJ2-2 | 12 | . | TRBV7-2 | CASSLSHGELFF | TGTGCCAGCAGCTTATCCCACGGGGAGCTGTTTTTT
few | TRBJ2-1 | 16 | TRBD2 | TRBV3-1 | CASSGPGGYSYNEQFF | TGTGCCAGCAGCGGGCCCGGGGGGTACTCCTACAATGAGCAGTTCTTC
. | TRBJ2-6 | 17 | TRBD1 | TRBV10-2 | CARWRRDRGSGANVLTF | TGCGCCCGGTGGAGAAGGGACAGGGGCTCTGGGGCCAACGTCCTGACTTTC
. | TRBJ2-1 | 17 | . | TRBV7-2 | CASSSGWGRGVYNEQFF | TGTGCCAGCAGCTCCGGGTGGGGCAGGGGGGTTTACAATGAGCAGTTCTTC
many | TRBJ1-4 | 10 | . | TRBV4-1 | CASSLAKLFF | TGCGCCAGCAGTCTCGCGAAACTGTTTTTT
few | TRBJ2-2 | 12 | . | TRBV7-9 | CASSLDPGELFF | TGTGCCAGCAGCTTGGACCCCGGGGAGCTGTTTTTT
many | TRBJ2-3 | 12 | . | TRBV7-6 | CASSLDSDTQYF | TGTGCCAGCAGCTTAGATTCAGATACGCAGTATTTT
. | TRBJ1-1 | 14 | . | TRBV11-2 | CASSLSPLNTEAFF | TGTGCCAGCAGCTTGTCCCCCCTGAACACTGAAGCTTTCTTT
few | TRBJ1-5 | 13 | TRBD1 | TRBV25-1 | CASSGGGPQPQHF | TGTGCCAGCAGTGGAGGGGGCCCGCAGCCCCAGCATTTT
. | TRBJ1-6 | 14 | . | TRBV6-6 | CASSYLGGNSPLHF | TGTGCCAGCAGTTACTTGGGAGGCAATTCACCCCTCCACTTT
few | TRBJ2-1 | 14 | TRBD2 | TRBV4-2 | CASSQSSGGAGQFF | TGTGCCAGCAGCCAGAGCAGCGGGGGGGCCGGGCAGTTCTTC
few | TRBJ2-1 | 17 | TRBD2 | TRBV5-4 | CASSLTSGGSSYNEQFF | TGTGCCAGCAGTTTAACGTCTGGCGGGAGCTCCTACAATGAGCAGTTCTTC
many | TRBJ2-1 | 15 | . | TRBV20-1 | CSARPAGLAHNEQFF | TGCAGTGCTAGACCGGCGGGTCTGGCCCACAATGAGCAGTTCTTC
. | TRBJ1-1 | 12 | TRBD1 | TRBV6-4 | CASSNVTGGTFF | TGTGCCAGCAGCAATGTCACAGGGGGCACTTTCTTT
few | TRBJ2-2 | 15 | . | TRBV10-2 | CASLFRGGPGGELFF | TGCGCCAGCTTATTCCGAGGGGGGCCCGGCGGGGAGCTGTTTTTT
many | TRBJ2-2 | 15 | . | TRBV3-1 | CASSQELSYTGELFF | TGTGCCAGCAGCCAAGAACTATCTTACACCGGGGAGCTGTTTTTT
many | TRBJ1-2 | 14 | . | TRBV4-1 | CASSQDGRVHGYTF | TGCGCCAGCAGCCAAGATGGCAGGGTACACGGCTACACCTTC
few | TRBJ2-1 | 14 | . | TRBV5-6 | CASSSTRGYNEQFF | TGTGCCAGCAGCTCCACCCGTGGGTACAATGAGCAGTTCTTC